The next 18 T cell receptor beta chains were all read from a single sample in a study of long-term antiretroviral therapy in people with HIV (dated by TCRdb to the early 2020s). Sequencing of the TRB variable region was done with the immunoSEQ hsTCRB v3.0 assay at survey level resolution. TCRdb re-hosts the immuneACCESS table, in-frame sequences only. Its copies lack some clones; in the studies checked, an unresolved V gene accounts for under half of them, and the cause for the rest is not known. For this sample the table gives about 43,000 clones, of which around nine tenths were detected only once. The ten most abundant clones make up roughly 4.9% of the sample. The sequencing used unsorted PBMCs, collected 0.1 years before starting antiretroviral therapy. The receptors stem from a woman aged 45 to 65 with HIV.

This CDR3 reads CASMHRGPYNEQFF. CDR3 sequence (DNA): TGTGCCAGCATGCACAGGGGGCCCTACAATGAGCAGTTCTTC. This chain uses TRBV25-1 with TRBJ2-1, with 9 nucleotides matching TRBD1. Germline V gives CDR1 MGHDK, CDR2 SYGVNS. Germline trimming cut 7 bases from V and 2 bases from J; bases unmatched to any gene: 3. The CDR3 has 14 residues.

This clone has just a few counts. The V call is TRBV6-5, the J call TRBJ1-2; TRBD1 matches at 9 bases. V shed 2 bases and J 3 bases; nucleotides not matched to a gene: 1. This CDR3 spans 14 amino acids. Germline V gene lookup returns CDR1 MNHEY and CDR2 SVGAGI. The CDR3 reads CASSYRDRDYGYTF. The CDR3 DNA follows: TGTGCCAGCAGTTACCGGGACAGGGACTATGGCTACACCTTC.

The rearrangement joins TRBV10-1 to TRBJ1-2; TRBD1 might be the D (5 bases). V lost 0 bases, J lost 8 bases, and 10 bases lay in between. The CDR3 sequence is 13 residues long. The V gene's germline CDR1 is WNHNN and CDR2 SYGVQD (reference sequence). This CDR3 is CASSESGTFGYTF. DNA for the CDR3: TGCGCCAGCAGTGAGTCAGGGACGTTCGGCTACACCTTC.

The chain is built from TRBV7-2 and TRBJ2-5; TRBD2 matches at 7 bases. After removal of 5 bases from V and 2 bases from J, the junction contained 8 bases not matched to a gene. The CDR3 has 15 residues. Germline lookup yields CDR1 SGHTA and CDR2 FQGNSA. The CDR3 nucleotides read TGTGCCAGCAGCCCTCAGTGGGGGGGACAAGAGACCCAGTACTTC. This sequence encodes CASSPQWGGQETQYF.

The gene calls are TRBV7-8 and TRBJ2-2; D not certain. V lost 3 bases and J 0 bases, leaving 11 bases between the germline ends. The CDR3 spans 16 residues. Germline loops: CDR1 SGHVS, CDR2 FQNEAQ. CDR3 in amino acids: CASSFPPESNTGELFF. DNA for the CDR3: TGTGCCAGCAGCTTCCCTCCGGAATCGAACACCGGGGAGCTGTTTTTT.

The CDR3 sequence: CASSPRTSGVYNEQFF. DNA for the CDR3: TGTGCCAGCAGCCCGAGGACTAGCGGGGTCTACAATGAGCAGTTCTTC. The chain has TRBV5-6 and TRBJ2-1; 12 bases map to TRBD2. Trimming removed 4 bases from V and 3 bases from J; junction bases left unmatched: 5. The length of the CDR3 is 16 residues. Germline V CDR1 and CDR2: SGHDT, YYEEEE. Complete variable domain (other parts from reference TRBV5-6 and TRBJ2-1): DAGVTQSPTHLIKTRGQQVTLRCSPKSGHDTVSWYQQALGQGPQFIFQYYEEEERQRGNFPDRFSGHQFPNYSSELNVNALLLGDSALYLCASSPRTSGVYNEQFFGPGTRLTVL.

The count of this clone is one. This chain connects TRBV30 to TRBJ1-1; a weak D match, TRBD1 (5 bases). Germline lookup yields CDR1 GTSNPN and CDR2 SVGIG (reference sequence). With 3 bases removed from V and 3 bases from J, the gap between germline ends came to 14 bases. The CDR3 is 14 amino acids. The CDR3 loop reads CAWSRVGMDTEAFF. CDR3 DNA: TGTGCCTGGAGCAGGGTGGGGATGGACACTGAAGCTTTCTTT.

The chain links TRBV5-6 to TRBJ1-1; 8 positions agree with TRBD1. V was clipped by 5 bases and J by 5 bases; unmatched bases: 8. The CDR3 loop spans 14 amino acids. In germline, CDR1 is SGHDT, CDR2 YYEEEE. The CDR3 coding sequence is TGTGCCAGCAGTTCCGGACAGGGAGTAACTGAAGCTTTCTTT. This gives the protein CASSSGQGVTEAFF.

The chain is built from TRBV2 and TRBJ2-7, with 8 nucleotides matching TRBD1. The CDR3 consists of 16 residues. J lost 4 bases, V lost 0 bases, and 8 bases had no gene match. Germline CDR1 is SNHLY and CDR2 is FYNNEI. The CDR3 reads CASSEARTGGAYEQYF. CDR3 nucleotide sequence: TGTGCCAGCAGTGAAGCTCGAACAGGGGGTGCGTACGAGCAGTACTTC.

This clone was recorded a few times. This chain joins TRBV6-6 and TRBJ1-2, with 11 nucleotides matching TRBD1. Germline-derived CDR1 and CDR2 are MNHNY and SVGAGI (reference sequence). V gave up 2 bases and J gave up 7 bases; unmatched junction bases: 3. CDR3 length: 14 amino acids. In DNA, the CDR3 is TGTGCCAGCAGTTACGGGACAGGGGGTTTTGGCTACACCTTC. Its translation is CASSYGTGGFGYTF.

This clone was seen a few times. The chain links TRBV7-9 to TRBJ2-4, with TRBD2 matching over 7 bases. From germline, CDR1 is SEHNR and CDR2 FQNEAQ (reference sequence). CDR3 length equals 14 residues. J gave up 6 bases and V 2 bases, and 4 bases lay outside the gene matches. The CDR3 reads CASSLSGGGNIQYF. In DNA, the CDR3 is TGTGCCAGCAGCTTATCGGGGGGAGGAAACATTCAGTACTTC.

The chain has TRBV7-2 and TRBJ1-1; D not resolved. The CDR3 runs 14 residues. The germline V and J ends were trimmed by 1 base and 6 bases, with 12 bases remaining between them. The V gene's germline CDR1 is SGHTA and CDR2 FQGNSA. The CDR3 DNA reads as TGTGCCAGCAGCTTAGAACTGAGGATTCCTGAAGCTTTCTTT. It is translated as CASSLELRIPEAFF.

The genes are TRBV7-2 and TRBJ2-1; 12 nucleotides match TRBD2. The length of the CDR3 is 18 residues. V lost 1 base and J lost 6; bases outside the gene matches: 10. CDR1 and CDR2 from the germline V gene are SGHTA and FQGNSA. The DNA for the CDR3 is TGTGCCAGCAGCTTAGAGGCGCCTGGACTAGCGGGGATCAATGAGCAGTTCTTC. Its translation: CASSLEAPGLAGINEQFF. Drawing the rest from reference TRBV7-2 and TRBJ2-1, the complete variable domain is GAGVSQSPSNKVTEKGKDVELRCDPISGHTALYWYRQSLGQGLEFLIYFQGNSAPDKSGLPSDRFSAERTGGSVSTLTIQRTQQEDSAVYLCASSLEAPGLAGINEQFFGPGTRLTVL.

The chain is built from TRBV12-2 and TRBJ2-7; the D segment call TRBD1 is taken from the table without a DNA check. TRBV12-2 is reported as a pseudogene. The CDR3 is 15 amino acids. DNA for the CDR3: TGTGCAAGTCGCTCCCGACAGGGACCCTCCTACGAGCAGTACTTC. Its protein is CASRSRQGPSYEQYF.

The chain employs TRBV18 and TRBJ2-7; TRBD2 agrees at 12 bases. Germline V gives CDR1 KGHSH, CDR2 LQKENI. The CDR3 spans 15 residues. J lost 0 bases, V lost 5 bases, and 2 bases had no gene match. The CDR3: CASSSSGGASYEQYF. CDR3 nucleotide sequence: TGTGCCAGCTCATCTAGCGGGGGGGCCTCCTACGAGCAGTACTTC.

The DNA for the CDR3 is TGCGCCAGCAGCTTGGGGCTAGCGGGGGGCGAGACCCAGTACTTC. It translates to CASSLGLAGGETQYF. This sequence joins TRBV5-1 and TRBJ2-5, with TRBD2 matching over 11 bases. CDR3 length: 15 residues. From germline, CDR1 is SGHRS and CDR2 YFSETQ. The junction had 3 bases not matched to a gene; V was cut back by 0 bases and J by 5 bases.

The chain carries TRBV10-3 and TRBJ1-1, with D unclear. Trimming shortened V by 5 bases and J by 4 bases, and 23 bases separated the two germline ends. Germline CDR1 is ENHRY and CDR2 is SYGVKD. The CDR3 consists of 17 residues. As DNA, the CDR3 is TGTGCCATCAGTACTTATGACGGACCACCCATGACCACTGAAGCTTTCTTT. As protein: CAISTYDGPPMTTEAFF.

CDR3 region: CASSEQGSYNEQFF. CDR3 nucleotides: TGTGCCAGTAGTGAACAGGGCTCTTACAATGAGCAGTTCTTC. The chain carries TRBV19 and TRBJ2-1; D is possibly TRBD1 (6 bases). Germline V lookup: CDR1 LNHDA, CDR2 SQIVND (reference sequence). V was cut by 5 bases and J by 4 bases, with 12 bases left in between. CDR3 size: 14 residues.